The 8 T cell receptor beta chains reported below all come from one sample, sequenced in a study of long-term antiretroviral therapy in people with HIV. Sequencing used immunoSEQ v3.0 at survey level. Libraries were prepared by immunoSEQ multiplex PCR; TCRdb keeps only in-frame clonotypes and omits some of them. The table lists about 38,000 clones, 75% to 90% of them singletons, with more than 4.5% in the top ten. Sample: unsorted PBMCs, taken 1.5 years after starting antiretroviral therapy. These receptors were taken from a man aged 18 to 30 with HIV.

The V call is TRBV9, the J call TRBJ2-3, with 8 bases aligning to TRBD2. The CDR3 consists of 15 residues. The V gene's germline CDR1 is SGDLS and CDR2 YYNGEE. V was pared by 0 bases and J by 3 bases, with 3 bases of the junction left unmatched. The CDR3 loop is CASSVGLAGTDTQYF. CDR3 bases: TGTGCCAGCAGCGTAGGATTAGCGGGAACAGATACGCAGTATTTT.

The CDR3: CASSQDRLGRAGYNEQFF. The CDR3, as DNA: TGCGCCAGCAGCCAAGATCGGCTCGGGAGGGCCGGCTACAATGAGCAGTTCTTC. The chain employs TRBV4-3 and TRBJ2-1; 8 bases agree with TRBD2. V gave up 0 bases and J gave up 3 bases; unmatched junction bases: 10. The CDR3 spans 18 residues. The germline V gene encodes CDR1 LGHNA and CDR2 YSLEER.

The rearrangement links TRBV28 to TRBJ1-5, with D uncertain. CDR3 size: 14 residues. Germline lookup yields CDR1 MDHEN and CDR2 SYDVKM. The V end was cut by 3 bases, the J end by 2 bases, with 8 bases between. This CDR3 is CASSFPGGNQPQHF. CDR3 bases: TGTGCCAGCAGTTTTCCGGGAGGCAATCAGCCCCAGCATTTT. Full variable domain (remainder filled in from reference TRBV28 and TRBJ1-5): DVKVTQSSRYLVKRTGEKVFLECVQDMDHENMFWYRQDPGLGLRLIYFSYDVKMKEKGDIPEGYSVSREKKERFSLILESASTNQTSMYLCASSFPGGNQPQHFGDGTRLSIL.

The genes are TRBV5-1 and TRBJ2-1, with 8 bases that match TRBD2. Germline V CDR1 and CDR2: SGHRS, YFSETQ. V lost 4 bases and J lost 5; bases outside the gene matches: 14. This CDR3 region has 17 residues. CDR3 in amino acids: CASSPSARREANNEQFF. The CDR3 bases are TGCGCCAGCAGCCCCTCGGCTCGGCGGGAGGCCAACAATGAGCAGTTCTTC. The full variable domain, with the rest looked up from reference TRBV5-1 and TRBJ2-1, is KAGVTQTPRYLIKTRGQQVTLSCSPISGHRSVSWYQQTPGQGLQFLFEYFSETQRNKGNFPGRFSGRQFSNSRSEMNVSTLELGDSALYLCASSPSARREANNEQFFGPGTRLTVL.

This chain uses TRBV6-4 with TRBJ2-2; 10 bases fit TRBD2. Germline CDR1 and CDR2: MRHNA and SNTAGT. CDR3 length: 14 amino acids. The junction had 0 bases not matched to a gene; V was cut back by 4 bases and J by 4 bases. This CDR3 is CASSASGSTGELFF. The CDR3 DNA follows: TGTGCCAGCAGTGCTAGCGGGAGCACCGGGGAGCTGTTTTTT.

This clone showed up just once. The chain carries TRBV11-2 and TRBJ2-5, with 9 bases aligning to TRBD1. Germline V gene sequence: CDR1 SGHAT, CDR2 FQNNGV. V gave up 5 bases and J gave up 2 bases; unmatched junction bases: 6. This CDR3 region has 15 residues. The CDR3 DNA is TGTGCCAGCAGCCCCGACAGGGGGATGCAAGAGACCCAGTACTTC. Protein product: CASSPDRGMQETQYF.

J is TRBJ1-4 and V is TRBV18; a possible D gene is TRBD1 (6 bases). The CDR3 is 15 amino acids. In germline, CDR1 is KGHSH, CDR2 LQKENI. The V and J ends lost 4 bases and 5 bases respectively, with 14 bases between them. CDR3 region: CASSLRQDPNEKLFF. CDR3 bases: TGTGCCAGCTCACTTCGACAGGACCCAAATGAAAAACTGTTTTTT.

The genes are TRBV6-5 and TRBJ2-7, with TRBD1 as a possible D gene (5 bases). Germline V CDR1 and CDR2: MNHEY, SVGAGI. This CDR3 is 13 amino acids long. Trimming pared 8 bases from V and 2 bases from J, leaving 13 bases between. CDR3 coding DNA: TGTGCCAGCTCCCGGGCAGGGACCTACGAGCAGTACTTC. It specifies CASSRAGTYEQYF.